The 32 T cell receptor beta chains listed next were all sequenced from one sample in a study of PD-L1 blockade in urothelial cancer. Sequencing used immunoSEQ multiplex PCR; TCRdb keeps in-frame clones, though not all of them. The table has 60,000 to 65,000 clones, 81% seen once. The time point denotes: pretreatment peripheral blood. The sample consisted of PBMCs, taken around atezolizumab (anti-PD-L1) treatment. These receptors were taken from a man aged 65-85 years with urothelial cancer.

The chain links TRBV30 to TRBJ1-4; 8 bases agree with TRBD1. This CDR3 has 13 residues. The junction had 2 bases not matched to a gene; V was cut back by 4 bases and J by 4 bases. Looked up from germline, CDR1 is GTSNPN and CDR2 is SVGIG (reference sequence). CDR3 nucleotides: TGTGCCTGGAACAGGGGGGTTAATGAAAAACTGTTTTTT. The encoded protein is CAWNRGVNEKLFF.

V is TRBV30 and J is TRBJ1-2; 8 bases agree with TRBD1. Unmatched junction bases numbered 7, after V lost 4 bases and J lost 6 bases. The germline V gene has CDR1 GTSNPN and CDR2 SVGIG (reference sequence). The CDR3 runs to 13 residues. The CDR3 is CAWTLDRVDGYTF. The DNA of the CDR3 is TGTGCCTGGACTCTGGACAGGGTGGATGGCTACACCTTC.

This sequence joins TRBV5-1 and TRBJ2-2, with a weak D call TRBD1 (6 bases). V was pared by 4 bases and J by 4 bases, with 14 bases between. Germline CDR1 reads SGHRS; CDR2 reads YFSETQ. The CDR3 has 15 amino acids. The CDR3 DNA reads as TGCGCCAGCAGCACCGGACAGACGGTCACCGGGGAGCTGTTTTTT. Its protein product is CASSTGQTVTGELFF.

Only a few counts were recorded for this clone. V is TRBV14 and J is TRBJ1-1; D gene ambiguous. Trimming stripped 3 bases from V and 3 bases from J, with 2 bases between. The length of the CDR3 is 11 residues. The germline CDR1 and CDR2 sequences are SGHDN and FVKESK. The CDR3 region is CASSHDTEAFF. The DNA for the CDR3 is TGTGCCAGCAGCCACGACACTGAAGCTTTCTTT.

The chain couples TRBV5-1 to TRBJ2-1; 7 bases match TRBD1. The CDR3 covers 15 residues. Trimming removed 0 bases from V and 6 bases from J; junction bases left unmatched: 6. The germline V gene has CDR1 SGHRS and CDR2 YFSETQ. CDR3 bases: TGCGCCAGCAGCTTGGAGGATGCAGGGGGCAATGAGCAGTTCTTC. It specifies CASSLEDAGGNEQFF.

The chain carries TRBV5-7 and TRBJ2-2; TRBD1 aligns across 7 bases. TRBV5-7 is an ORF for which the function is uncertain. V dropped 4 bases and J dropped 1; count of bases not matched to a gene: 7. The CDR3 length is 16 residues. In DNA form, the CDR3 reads TGTGCCAGCAGCACGCGGTCAGGGGGGAACACCGGGGAGCTGTTTTTT. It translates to CASSTRSGGNTGELFF.

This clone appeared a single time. CDR3 coding DNA: TGTGCCAGCAGCTTAAAGCGCCGACGGGGCAATGAGCAGTTCTTC. Its translation: CASSLKRRRGNEQFF. The chain couples TRBV7-9 to TRBJ2-1; TRBD2 might be the D (5 bases). Per germline, CDR1 SEHNR and CDR2 FQNEAQ (reference sequence). There are 15 residues in the CDR3. Trimming stripped 2 bases from V and 6 bases from J, with 14 bases between.

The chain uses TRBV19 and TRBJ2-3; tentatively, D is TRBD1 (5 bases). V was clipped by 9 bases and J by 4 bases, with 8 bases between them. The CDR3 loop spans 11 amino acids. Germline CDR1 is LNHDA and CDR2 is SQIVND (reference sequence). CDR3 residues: CASQGADTQYF. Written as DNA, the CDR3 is TGTGCCAGCCAGGGCGCAGATACGCAGTATTTT. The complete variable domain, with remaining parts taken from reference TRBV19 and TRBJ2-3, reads DGGITQSPKYLFRKEGQNVTLSCEQNLNHDAMYWYRQDPGQGLRLIYYSQIVNDFQKGDIAEGYSVSREKKESFPLTVTSAQKNPTAFYLCASQGADTQYFGPGTRLTVL.

Here the CDR3 DNA reads TGTGCCAGCTCACAGGGGGCTGAAACTGAAGCTTTCTTT. Its translation: CASSQGAETEAFF. The chain has TRBV18 and TRBJ1-1; 7 nucleotides align to TRBD1. CDR1 is KGHSH and CDR2 is LQKENI in the germline V gene. This CDR3 comprises 13 residues. J was trimmed by 5 bases and V by 4 bases; bases with no gene match: 4.

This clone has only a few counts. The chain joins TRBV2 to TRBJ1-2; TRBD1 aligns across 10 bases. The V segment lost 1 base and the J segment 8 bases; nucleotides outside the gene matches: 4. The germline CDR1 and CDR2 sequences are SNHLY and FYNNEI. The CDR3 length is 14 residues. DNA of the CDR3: TGTGCCAGCAGTGAAGGACGGGACAGGGGCGGCTACACCTTC. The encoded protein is CASSEGRDRGGYTF.

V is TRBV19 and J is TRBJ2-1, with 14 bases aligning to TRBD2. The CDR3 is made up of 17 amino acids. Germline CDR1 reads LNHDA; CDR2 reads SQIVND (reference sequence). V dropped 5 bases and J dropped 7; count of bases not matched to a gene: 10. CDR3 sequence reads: CASSAWTSGRLDNEQFF. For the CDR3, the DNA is TGTGCCAGTAGTGCCTGGACTAGCGGGAGGTTAGATAATGAGCAGTTCTTC.

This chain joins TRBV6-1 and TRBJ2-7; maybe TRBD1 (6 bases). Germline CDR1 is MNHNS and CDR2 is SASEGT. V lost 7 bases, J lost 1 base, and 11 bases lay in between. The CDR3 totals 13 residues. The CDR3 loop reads CASTVGGSYEQYF. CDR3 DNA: TGTGCCAGCACTGTAGGGGGATCCTACGAGCAGTACTTC.

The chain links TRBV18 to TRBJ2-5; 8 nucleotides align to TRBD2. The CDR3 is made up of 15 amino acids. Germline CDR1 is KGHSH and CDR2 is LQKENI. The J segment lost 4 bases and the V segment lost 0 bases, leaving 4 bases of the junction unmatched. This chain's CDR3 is CASSPPSGGGETQYF. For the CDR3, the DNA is TGTGCCAGCTCACCACCAAGCGGGGGAGGAGAGACCCAGTACTTC.

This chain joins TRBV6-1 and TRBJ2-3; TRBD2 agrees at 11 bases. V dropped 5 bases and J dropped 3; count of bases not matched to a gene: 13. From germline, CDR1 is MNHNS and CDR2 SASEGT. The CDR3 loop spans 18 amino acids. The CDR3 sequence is CASSKEGKLAGVTDTQYF. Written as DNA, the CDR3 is TGTGCCAGCAGTAAAGAAGGGAAACTAGCGGGAGTTACAGATACGCAGTATTTT.

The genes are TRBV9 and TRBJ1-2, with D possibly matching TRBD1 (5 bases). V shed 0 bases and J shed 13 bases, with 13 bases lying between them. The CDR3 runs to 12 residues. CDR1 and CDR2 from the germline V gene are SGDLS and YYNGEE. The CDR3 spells CASSVEGLSFTF. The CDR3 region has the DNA TGTGCCAGCAGCGTAGAGGGGCTTTCATTCACCTTC.

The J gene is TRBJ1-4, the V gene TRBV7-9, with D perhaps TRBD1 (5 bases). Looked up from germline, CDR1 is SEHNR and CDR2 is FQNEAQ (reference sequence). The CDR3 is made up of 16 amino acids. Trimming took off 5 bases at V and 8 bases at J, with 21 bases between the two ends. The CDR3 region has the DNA TGTGCCAGCAGCGGGGGGGAGGGCCGCATACGAGAAAAACTGTTTTTT. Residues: CASSGGEGRIREKLFF.

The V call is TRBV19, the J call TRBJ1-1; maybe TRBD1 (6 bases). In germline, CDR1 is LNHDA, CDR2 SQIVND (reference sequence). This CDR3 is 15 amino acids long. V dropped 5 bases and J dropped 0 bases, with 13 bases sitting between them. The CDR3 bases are TGTGCCAGTAGTGGGGGCGGATTCTTGAACACTGAAGCTTTCTTT. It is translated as CASSGGGFLNTEAFF.

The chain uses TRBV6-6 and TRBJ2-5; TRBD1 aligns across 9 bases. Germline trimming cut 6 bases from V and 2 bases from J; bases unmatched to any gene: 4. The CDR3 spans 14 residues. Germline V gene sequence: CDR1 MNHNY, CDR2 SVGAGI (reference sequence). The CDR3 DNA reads TGTGCCAGCAGGCAACAGGGGGCACAAGAGACCCAGTACTTC. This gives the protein CASRQQGAQETQYF.

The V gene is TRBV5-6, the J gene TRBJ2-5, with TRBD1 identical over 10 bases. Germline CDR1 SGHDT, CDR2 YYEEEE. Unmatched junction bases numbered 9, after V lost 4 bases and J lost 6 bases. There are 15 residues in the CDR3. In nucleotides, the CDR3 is TGTGCCAGCAGCGGGGGGACAGGGGTCAGCCAGACCCAGTACTTC. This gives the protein CASSGGTGVSQTQYF.

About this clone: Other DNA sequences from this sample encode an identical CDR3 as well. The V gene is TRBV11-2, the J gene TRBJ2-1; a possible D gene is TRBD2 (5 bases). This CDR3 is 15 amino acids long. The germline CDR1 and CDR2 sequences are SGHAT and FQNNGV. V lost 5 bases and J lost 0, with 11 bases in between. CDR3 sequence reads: CASSPSRSSYNEQFF. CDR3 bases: TGTGCCAGCAGCCCTAGCAGGAGCTCCTACAATGAGCAGTTCTTC.

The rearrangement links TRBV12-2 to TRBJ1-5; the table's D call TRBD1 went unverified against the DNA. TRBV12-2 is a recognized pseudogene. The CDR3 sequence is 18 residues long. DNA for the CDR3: TGTGCAAGTCGCTTAGTAAAAGGAGACAGGGGCGGCAATCAGCCCCAGCATTTT. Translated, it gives CASRLVKGDRGGNQPQHF.

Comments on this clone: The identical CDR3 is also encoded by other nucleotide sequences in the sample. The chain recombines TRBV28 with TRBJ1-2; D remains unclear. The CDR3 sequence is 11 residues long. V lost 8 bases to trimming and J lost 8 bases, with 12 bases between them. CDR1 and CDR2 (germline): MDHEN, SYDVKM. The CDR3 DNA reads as TGTGCCAGCGGACGGGAAGGGGGCTACACCTTC. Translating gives CASGREGGYTF.

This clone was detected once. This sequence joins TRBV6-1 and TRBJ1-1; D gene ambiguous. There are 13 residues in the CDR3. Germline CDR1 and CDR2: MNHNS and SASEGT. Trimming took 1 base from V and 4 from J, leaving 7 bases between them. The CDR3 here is CASSEGRVTEAFF. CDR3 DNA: TGTGCCAGCAGTGAAGGCCGGGTCACTGAAGCTTTCTTT.

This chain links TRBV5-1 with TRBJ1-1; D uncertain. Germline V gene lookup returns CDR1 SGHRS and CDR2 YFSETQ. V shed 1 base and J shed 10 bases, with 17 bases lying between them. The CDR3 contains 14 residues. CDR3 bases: TGCGCCAGCAGCTTGTCGGTCTCGGGGAGAGGAGCTTTCTTT. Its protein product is CASSLSVSGRGAFF. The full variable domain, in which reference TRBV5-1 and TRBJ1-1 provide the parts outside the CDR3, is KAGVTQTPRYLIKTRGQQVTLSCSPISGHRSVSWYQQTPGQGLQFLFEYFSETQRNKGNFPGRFSGRQFSNSRSEMNVSTLELGDSALYLCASSLSVSGRGAFFGQGTRLTVV.

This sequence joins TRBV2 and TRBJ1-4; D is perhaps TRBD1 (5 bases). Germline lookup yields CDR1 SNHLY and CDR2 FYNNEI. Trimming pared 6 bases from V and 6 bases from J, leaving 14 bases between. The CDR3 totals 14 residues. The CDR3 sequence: CASRGGVQDEKLFF. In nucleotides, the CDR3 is TGTGCCAGCAGGGGGGGGGTCCAGGATGAAAAACTGTTTTTT.

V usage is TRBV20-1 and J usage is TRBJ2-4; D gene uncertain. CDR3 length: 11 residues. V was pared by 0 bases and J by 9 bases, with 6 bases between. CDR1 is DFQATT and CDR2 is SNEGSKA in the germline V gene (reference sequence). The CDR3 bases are TGCAGTGCTAGAGATCAGCGCATTCAGTACTTC. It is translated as CSARDQRIQYF.

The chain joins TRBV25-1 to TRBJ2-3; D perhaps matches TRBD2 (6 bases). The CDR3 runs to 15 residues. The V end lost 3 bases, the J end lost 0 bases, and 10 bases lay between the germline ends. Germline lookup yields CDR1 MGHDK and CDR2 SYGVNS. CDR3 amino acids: CASSDSSASTDTQYF. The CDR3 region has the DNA TGTGCCAGCAGTGATTCTAGCGCGAGCACAGATACGCAGTATTTT.

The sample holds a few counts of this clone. The CDR3 reads CASSLVLASDEQFF. CDR3 nucleotides: TGCGCCAGCAGCTTGGTCCTAGCCTCCGATGAGCAGTTCTTC. V and J are TRBV5-1 and TRBJ2-1, with a weak D call TRBD2 (5 bases). CDR1 is SGHRS, CDR2 YFSETQ, per germline. The CDR3 has 14 amino acids. V was cut by 0 bases and J by 8 bases, with 12 bases left in between.

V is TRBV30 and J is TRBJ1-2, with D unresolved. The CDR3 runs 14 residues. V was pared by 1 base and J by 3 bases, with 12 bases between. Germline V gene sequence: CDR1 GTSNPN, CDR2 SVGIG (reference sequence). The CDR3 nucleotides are TGTGCCTGGAGTGGGGAGCTCGAGGACTATGGCTACACCTTC. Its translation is CAWSGELEDYGYTF.

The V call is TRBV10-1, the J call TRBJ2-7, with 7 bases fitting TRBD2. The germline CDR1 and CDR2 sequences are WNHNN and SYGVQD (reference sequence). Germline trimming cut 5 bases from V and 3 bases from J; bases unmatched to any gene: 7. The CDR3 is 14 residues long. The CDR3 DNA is TGCGCCAGCAGTCCTAGCGGAGATATCTACGAGCAGTACTTC. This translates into CASSPSGDIYEQYF.

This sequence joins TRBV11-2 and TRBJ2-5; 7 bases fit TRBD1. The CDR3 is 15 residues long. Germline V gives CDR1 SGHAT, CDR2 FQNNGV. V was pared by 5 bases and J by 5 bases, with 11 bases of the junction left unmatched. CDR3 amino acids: CASSRWGQTQETQYF. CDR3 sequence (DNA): TGTGCCAGCAGCAGATGGGGACAGACTCAGGAGACCCAGTACTTC. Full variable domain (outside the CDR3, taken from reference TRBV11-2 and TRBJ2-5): EAGVAQSPRYKIIEKRQSVAFWCNPISGHATLYWYQQILGQGPKLLIQFQNNGVVDDSQLPKDRFSAERLKGVDSTLKIQPAKLEDSAVYLCASSRWGQTQETQYFGPGTRLLVL.

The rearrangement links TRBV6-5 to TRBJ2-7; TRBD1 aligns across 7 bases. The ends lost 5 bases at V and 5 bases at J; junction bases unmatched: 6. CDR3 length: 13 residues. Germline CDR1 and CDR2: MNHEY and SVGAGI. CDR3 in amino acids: CASSPTGVDEQYF. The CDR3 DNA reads TGTGCCAGCAGTCCCACAGGGGTAGACGAGCAGTACTTC.